A selection of T cell receptor beta chains follows, all from one sample in a study of blood T cell repertoires in COVID-19. Clones were sequenced by immunoSEQ multiplex PCR, and TCRdb holds only the in-frame ones, with some missing. This sample has 250,000 to 300,000 clones; approximately 88% occur once, and the top ten carry roughly 0.96%. Sequenced material: peripheral blood. These receptors were obtained from a woman between 40 and 55 years old who had recovered from COVID-19. CDR3s include the opening cysteine and the closing phenylalanine or tryptophan. D genes are given only for firm matches. Rows give clone size only sometimes, using once, few, many, or a class for an expanded clone.

clone size	CDR3 length	J gene	D gene	V gene	CDR3 DNA	CDR3 protein
.	13	TRBJ2-5	.	TRBV19	TGTGCCAGTGGAGGAGGGACCATAGAGACCCAGTACTTC	CASGGGTIETQYF
.	10	TRBJ1-2	.	TRBV29-1	TGCAGCGTTGAGGGGGGTGGCTACACCTTC	CSVEGGGYTF
.	15	TRBJ1-3	TRBD1	TRBV2	TGTGCCAGCAGGGCCAGGACAGGCTCTGGAAACACCATATATTTT	CASRARTGSGNTIYF
.	15	TRBJ2-5	TRBD2	TRBV10-3	TGTGCCATCAGTGACGGCGGACTAGCGGGAGAGACCCAGTACTTC	CAISDGGLAGETQYF
.	14	TRBJ2-3	TRBD1	TRBV24-1	TGTGCCACCAGTGCCGCCGACAGGGCAGATACGCAGTATTTT	CATSAADRADTQYF
few	15	TRBJ1-2	.	TRBV6-5	TGTGCCAGCAGTTATAAGACAGGTCCGAATTATGGCTACACCTTC	CASSYKTGPNYGYTF
.	18	TRBJ2-4	TRBD2	TRBV10-3	TGTGCCATCAGTGAGGGGGGTAGCGGGAGTATCTTGGAAAACATTCAGTACTTC	CAISEGGSGSILENIQYF
.	15	TRBJ2-2	.	TRBV28	TGTGCCAGCAGCGCCCCAGGGGGAGGAACCGGGGAGCTGTTTTTT	CASSAPGGGTGELFF
few	16	TRBJ2-1	.	TRBV29-1	TGCAGCGTTGAGTGGCAGGCGATACACTCCTACAATGAGCAGTTCTTC	CSVEWQAIHSYNEQFF
once	16	TRBJ2-5	TRBD2	TRBV5-1	TGCGCCAGCAGCGGGACTAGCGGGAGGGCCCCAGAGACCCAGTACTTC	CASSGTSGRAPETQYF
.	16	TRBJ2-1	.	TRBV7-8	TGTGCCAGCAGCTTATTCTCGGGAGTACGCTACAATGAGCAGTTCTTC	CASSLFSGVRYNEQFF
.	20	TRBJ2-6	.	TRBV21-1	TGTGCCAGCAGCAAAGTCGATTGTTGGGCAGAATCTTCTGGGGCCAACGTCCTGACTTTC	CASSKVDCWAESSGANVLTF
.	13	TRBJ2-2	.	TRBV2	TGTGCCAGCAGCTCGGAGGGCACCGGGGAGCTGTTTTTT	CASSSEGTGELFF
.	15	TRBJ2-7	.	TRBV18	TGTGCCAGCTCACGGCCAGGGACATTGCTAGCCGAGCAGTACTTC	CASSRPGTLLAEQYF
.	16	TRBJ1-1	.	TRBV21-1	TGTGCCAGCAGCCACACTCCACAGGGTGTGGGGACTGAAGCTTTCTTT	CASSHTPQGVGTEAFF
.	14	TRBJ2-1	TRBD2	TRBV27	TGTGCCAGCAGGGGGACTAGCGGGAGGAATGAGCAGTTCTTC	CASRGTSGRNEQFF
.	16	TRBJ2-2	TRBD2	TRBV5-4	TGTGCCAGCAGCCCACTTAGCGGGAGATACACCGGGGAGCTGTTTTTT	CASSPLSGRYTGELFF
once	15	TRBJ2-3	.	TRBV4-1	TGCGCCAGCAGCCAATCTAACAGTTTTGCGGATACGCAGTATTTT	CASSQSNSFADTQYF
few	13	TRBJ2-7	.	TRBV6-1	TGTGCCAGCAGTGATAACAGGGTCCGAGAGCAGTACTTC	CASSDNRVREQYF
.	20	TRBJ2-1	TRBD1	TRBV24-1	TGTGCCACCAGTGGGGCCGGGACAGGATCTCTCGGGAGCTCCTACAATGAGCAGTTCTTC	CATSGAGTGSLGSSYNEQFF
few	14	TRBJ2-3	.	TRBV21-1	TGTGCCAGCAGCAACGAGCGGGGGGGGAGCGGGCAGTATTTT	CASSNERGGSGQYF
.	16	TRBJ2-2	TRBD2	TRBV6-6	TGTGCCAGCAGTTACTATAGCGGGTCAAAACGTGGGGAGCTGTTTTTT	CASSYYSGSKRGELFF
few	17	TRBJ1-6	.	TRBV30	TGTGCCTGGAGACTCTGGGACGGGAGCTCCTATAATTCACCCCTCCACTTT	CAWRLWDGSSYNSPLHF
.	16	TRBJ2-4	TRBD2	TRBV4-2	TGTGCCAGCAGCCAAGGGAGACTAGCGGGAGTGAACATTCAGTACTTC	CASSQGRLAGVNIQYF
once	15	TRBJ1-2	.	TRBV28	TGTGCCAGCAGTTTGTTAATGGGAGGGGGTAATGGCTACACCTTC	CASSLLMGGGNGYTF
.	15	TRBJ2-4	.	TRBV30	TGTGCCTGGAGTACCCAAGGGGGGGGTGGAGACATTCAGTACTTC	CAWSTQGGGGDIQYF
.	17	TRBJ2-1	TRBD2	TRBV10-3	TGTGCCATCAGTGAGTCCTGGGGAGGGAGGCCCTACAATGAGCAGTTCTTC	CAISESWGGRPYNEQFF
.	12	TRBJ2-5	TRBD1	TRBV28	TGTGCCAGCAGTCGACAGGGGGAGACCCAGTACTTC	CASSRQGETQYF
.	14	TRBJ1-6	.	TRBV6-2/TRBV6-3	TGTGCCAGCAGTTACCAGGGGCGGCGTTCACCCCTCCACTTT	CASSYQGRRSPLHF
.	14	TRBJ1-5	.	TRBV4-1	TGCGCCAGCAGCCAAGAACAGGGTAATCAGCCCCAGCATTTT	CASSQEQGNQPQHF
.	13	TRBJ1-2	.	TRBV21-1	TGTGCCAGCAGCAATCCAGGGGGTTGGGGCTACACCTTC	CASSNPGGWGYTF
.	14	TRBJ2-7	TRBD2	TRBV19	TGTGCCAGTAGTATAGGGGGACTAGTTCGCGAGCAGTACTTC	CASSIGGLVREQYF
few	18	TRBJ2-7	TRBD2	TRBV6-4	TGTGCCAGCAGTGGTACTAGCGGGCACTCTAAGGCCTCCTACGAGCAGTACTTC	CASSGTSGHSKASYEQYF
.	15	TRBJ1-1	.	TRBV5-8	TGTGCCAGCAGCTTGGGACAGCACATGAACACTGAAGCTTTCTTT	CASSLGQHMNTEAFF
.	12	TRBJ2-5	.	TRBV3-1/TRBV3-2	TGTGCCAGCAGCCGACTTCAAGAGACCCAGTACTTC	CASSRLQETQYF
.	12	TRBJ2-7	.	TRBV12-3/TRBV12-4	TGTGCCAGCAGTTTTTCCGGCTACGAGCAGTACTTC	CASSFSGYEQYF
.	14	TRBJ1-1	.	TRBV10-3	TGTGCCACGCAGACCGGGACACCGAACACTGAAGCTTTCTTT	CATQTGTPNTEAFF
.	15	TRBJ2-1	TRBD2	TRBV12-5	TGTGCTAGTGGTTTGCTAGCGGGAGCTTTTAATGAGCAGTTCTTC	CASGLLAGAFNEQFF
.	16	TRBJ2-2	.	TRBV24-1	TGTGCCACCAGTGATGCACAGGGCAGGTTCACCGGGGAGCTGTTTTTT	CATSDAQGRFTGELFF
.	15	TRBJ2-3	TRBD2	TRBV5-1	TGCGCCAGCAGCTCCTTAGCGGGGCCGGGAGATACGCAGTATTTT	CASSSLAGPGDTQYF
few	12	TRBJ1-1	.	TRBV27	TGTGCCAGCAGTTTTGAGGGGGGGCGAGCTTTCTTT	CASSFEGGRAFF
once	16	TRBJ1-1	TRBD1	TRBV29-1	TGCAGCGTTGGGGGGCCAGGGGGCGATATGAACACTGAAGCTTTCTTT	CSVGGPGGDMNTEAFF
once	15	TRBJ1-4	TRBD1	TRBV7-9	TGTGCCAGCAGCGACCCGACAGGGCTGGGTGAAAAACTGTTTTTT	CASSDPTGLGEKLFF
.	18	TRBJ2-3	TRBD2	TRBV12-5	TGTGCTAGTGGTTTGGTACGGACTAGCGGGGCTAGAACAGATACGCAGTATTTT	CASGLVRTSGARTDTQYF
.	16	TRBJ2-5	.	TRBV4-1	TGCGCCAGCAGCCCCTATACCCGGACTATCCAAGAGACCCAGTACTTC	CASSPYTRTIQETQYF
.	13	TRBJ2-3	.	TRBV30	TGTGCCTGGAGTCTTCAGGTAGCAGATACGCAGTATTTT	CAWSLQVADTQYF
.	15	TRBJ1-5	TRBD1	TRBV15	TGTGCCACCAGCAGCAGGACAGGGAGCAATCAGCCCCAGCATTTT	CATSSRTGSNQPQHF
.	14	TRBJ2-7	.	TRBV9	TGTGCCAGCAGCGTAGGACAGAGTTCCTACGAGCAGTACTTC	CASSVGQSSYEQYF
.	15	TRBJ2-3	TRBD2	TRBV18	TGTGCCAGCTCTCCCAGCGGGAGTGGGACAGATACGCAGTATTTT	CASSPSGSGTDTQYF
.	18	TRBJ2-2	TRBD2	TRBV5-1	TGCGCCAGCAGCTTGGGGGGAGTTAGCGGGAGTCGGACCGGGGAGCTGTTTTTT	CASSLGGVSGSRTGELFF
.	13	TRBJ2-7	TRBD1	TRBV5-4	TGTGCCAGCAGCTCGGGACAGCCCTACGAGCAGTACTTC	CASSSGQPYEQYF
.	14	TRBJ2-3	TRBD1	TRBV29-1	TGCAGCGTTTCAGGGGGCGATGGCACAGATACGCAGTATTTT	CSVSGGDGTDTQYF
.	13	TRBJ1-2	TRBD1	TRBV30	TGTGCCTGGAGGGGGACAGGGGTCTATGGCTACACCTTC	CAWRGTGVYGYTF
.	12	TRBJ2-7	.	TRBV5-1	TGCGCCAGCTTTTCTGAGCCCTACGAGCAGTACTTC	CASFSEPYEQYF
.	13	TRBJ2-7	.	TRBV5-8	TGTGCCAGCAGTAATTATGCGGGCTACGAGCAGTACTTC	CASSNYAGYEQYF
once	12	TRBJ2-3	TRBD2	TRBV29-1	TGCAGCGTCGGAACCGGGGGGGATACGCAGTATTTT	CSVGTGGDTQYF